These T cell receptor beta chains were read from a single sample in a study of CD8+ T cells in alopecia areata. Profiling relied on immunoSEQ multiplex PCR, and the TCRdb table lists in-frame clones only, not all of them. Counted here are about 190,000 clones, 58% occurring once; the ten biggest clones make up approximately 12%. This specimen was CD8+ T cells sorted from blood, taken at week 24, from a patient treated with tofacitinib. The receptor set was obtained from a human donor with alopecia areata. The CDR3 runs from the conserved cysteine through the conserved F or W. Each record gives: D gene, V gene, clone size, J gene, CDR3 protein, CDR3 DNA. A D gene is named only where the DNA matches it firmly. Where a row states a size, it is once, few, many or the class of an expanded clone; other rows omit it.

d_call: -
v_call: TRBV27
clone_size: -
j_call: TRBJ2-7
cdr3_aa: CASSSPPDEQYF
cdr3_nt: TGTGCCAGCAGTTCCCCCCCGGACGAGCAGTACTTC

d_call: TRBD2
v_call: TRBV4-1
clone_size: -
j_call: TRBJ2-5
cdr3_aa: CASSQDLGLAAQETQYF
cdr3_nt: TGCGCCAGCAGCCAAGATTTAGGACTAGCGGCCCAAGAGACCCAGTACTTC

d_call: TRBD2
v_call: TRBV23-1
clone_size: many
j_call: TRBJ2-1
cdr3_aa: CASNNRDYEYNEQFF
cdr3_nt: TGCGCCAGCAATAACCGGGACTACGAGTACAATGAGCAGTTCTTC

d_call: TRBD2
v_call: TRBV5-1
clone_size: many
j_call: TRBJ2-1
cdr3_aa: CASSTRGGHNEQFF
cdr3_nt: TGCGCCAGCAGCACCCGGGGGGGACACAATGAGCAGTTCTTC

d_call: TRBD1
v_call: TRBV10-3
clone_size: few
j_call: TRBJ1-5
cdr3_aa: CASQGAGDQPQHF
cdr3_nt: TGTGCCTCCCAGGGGGCAGGGGATCAGCCCCAGCATTTT

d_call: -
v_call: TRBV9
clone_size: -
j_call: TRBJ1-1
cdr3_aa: CASSVRTGKGTEAFF
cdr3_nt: TGTGCCAGCAGCGTTAGAACAGGGAAGGGCACTGAAGCTTTCTTT

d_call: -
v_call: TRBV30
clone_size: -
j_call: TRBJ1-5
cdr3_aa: CAWSVSGNYQPQHF
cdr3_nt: TGTGCCTGGAGTGTTTCAGGGAATTATCAGCCCCAGCATTTT

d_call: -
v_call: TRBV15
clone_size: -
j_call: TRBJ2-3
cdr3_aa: CATSRDGAQSTDTQYF
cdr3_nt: TGTGCCACCAGCAGAGATGGGGCCCAGAGCACAGATACGCAGTATTTT

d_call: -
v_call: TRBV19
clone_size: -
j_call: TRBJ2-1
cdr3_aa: CASSPGRYNEQFF
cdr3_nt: TGTGCCAGTAGTCCCGGGCGCTACAATGAGCAGTTCTTC

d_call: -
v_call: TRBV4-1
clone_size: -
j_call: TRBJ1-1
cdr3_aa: CASSQVPGEGREAFF
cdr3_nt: TGCGCCAGCAGCCAAGTCCCCGGGGAGGGTCGAGAAGCTTTCTTT

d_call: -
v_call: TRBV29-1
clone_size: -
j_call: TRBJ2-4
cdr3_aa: CSVEVLGAKNIQYF
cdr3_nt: TGCAGCGTTGAAGTTCTAGGAGCCAAAAACATTCAGTACTTC

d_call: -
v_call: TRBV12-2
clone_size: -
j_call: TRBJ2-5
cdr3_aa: CASRFEDRRLGGETQYF
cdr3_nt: TGTGCAAGTCGCTTCGAGGACAGAAGGCTCGGAGGAGAGACCCAGTACTTC

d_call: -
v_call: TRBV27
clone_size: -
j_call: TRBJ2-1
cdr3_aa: CATTAYNEQFF
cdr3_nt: TGTGCCACCACCGCCTACAATGAGCAGTTCTTC

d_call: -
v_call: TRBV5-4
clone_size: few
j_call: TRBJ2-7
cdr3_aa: CASLGAAYEQYF
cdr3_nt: TGTGCCAGCCTGGGGGCCGCCTACGAGCAGTACTTC

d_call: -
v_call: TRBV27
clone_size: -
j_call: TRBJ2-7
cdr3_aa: CATRGGNEQYF
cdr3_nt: TGTGCCACCAGGGGAGGGAACGAGCAGTACTTC

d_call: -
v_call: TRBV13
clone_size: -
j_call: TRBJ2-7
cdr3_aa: CASSRGRSEQYF
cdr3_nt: TGTGCCAGCAGCCGAGGACGCAGCGAGCAGTACTTC

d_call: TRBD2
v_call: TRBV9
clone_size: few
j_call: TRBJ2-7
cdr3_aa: CASSVDSGEVREQYF
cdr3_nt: TGTGCCAGCAGCGTAGATAGCGGGGAAGTGCGCGAGCAGTACTTC